This T cell receptor beta chain comes out of a study of blood T cell repertoires in COVID-19. Overall study: Samples came from the United States, Italy and Spain, spanning acute and convalescent COVID-19. From T cells, B-cell-depleted T cells, or PBMCs came the material, which was cDNA or gDNA.

Study processing details: Reference gene primer amplification in the assay estimated nucleated cell counts. Profiling relied on immunoSEQ multiplex PCR, and the TCRdb table lists in-frame clones only, not all of them. V, J and clone size derive from that table, while D and trimming were established from the DNA sequence. Among 300,000 to 350,000 clones listed, more than 70% were seen once. This CDR3 is 16 amino acids long. Germline values: CDR1 SGHTA, CDR2 FQGTGA. Trimming cost V 5 bases and J 6 bases; bases outside gene matches: 12. This clonotype originated in an older woman with COVID-19, enrolled during active disease. The chain has TRBV7-3 and TRBJ2-3; TRBD2 matches at 9 bases. Input material: peripheral blood. This chain's CDR3 is CASSVLGAGGLDTQYF. The CDR3 coding sequence is TGTGCCAGCAGCGTACTGGGCGCGGGGGGGCTCGATACGCAGTATTTT. Full variable domain (remainder filled in from reference TRBV7-3 and TRBJ2-3): GAGVSQTPSNKVTEKGKYVELRCDPISGHTALYWYRQSLGQGPEFLIYFQGTGAADDSGLPNDRFFAVRPEGSVSTLKIQRTERGDSAVYLCASSVLGAGGLDTQYFGPGTRLTVL.